This passage covers 21 T cell receptor beta chains from one sample sequenced in a study of OX40 agonist ivuxolimab in advanced cancers. TCRdb keeps only in-frame clones here, not all; method: immunoSEQ multiplex PCR. The repertoire includes 80,000 to 100,000 clones, 85% to 95% of them detected once, and roughly 2.6% sits in the top ten. The source material was CD4+ or CD8+ T cells sorted from blood, sampled in a trial of the OX40 agonist ivuxolimab. The receptors were gathered from an adult with an advanced solid tumor such as melanoma, head and neck, liver or kidney cancer.

The genes are TRBV4-1 and TRBJ2-1, with 8 nucleotides matching TRBD2. Germline lookup yields CDR1 MGHRA and CDR2 YSYEKL. CDR3 length: 15 amino acids. With V trimmed by 5 bases and J by 2 bases, 5 bases remained unmatched. CDR3 protein: CASSGTRGTYNEQFF. The CDR3 DNA is TGCGCCAGCAGCGGGACTAGAGGGACCTACAATGAGCAGTTCTTC.

V usage is TRBV9 and J usage is TRBJ1-2, with 9 bases aligning to TRBD1. CDR1 and CDR2 from the germline V gene are SGDLS and YYNGEE. The V and J ends lost 0 bases and 3 bases, in that order; junction bases with no gene match: 6. This CDR3 is 16 amino acids long. CDR3: CASSVGDRGSDYGYTF. DNA of the CDR3: TGTGCCAGCAGCGTAGGAGACAGGGGGAGTGACTATGGCTACACCTTC.

The rearrangement uses TRBV10-1 and TRBJ1-3; the D is unclear. V lost 4 bases to trimming and J lost 0 bases, with 10 bases between them. Germline assignment: CDR1 WNHNN and CDR2 SYGVQD (reference sequence). This CDR3 contains 15 residues. This CDR3 is CASSVIGSSGNTIYF. CDR3 sequence (DNA): TGCGCCAGCAGTGTAATAGGCAGCTCTGGAAACACCATATATTTT.

The CDR3 loop reads CASSSQQGEQFF. In nucleotides, the CDR3 is TGTGCCAGCAGTTCCCAGCAGGGTGAGCAGTTCTTC. The gene calls are TRBV27 and TRBJ2-1; D is possibly TRBD1 (5 bases). V was trimmed by 4 bases and J by 9 bases, leaving 10 bases between them. CDR1 MNHEY and CDR2 SMNVEV come from the germline V gene (reference sequence). This CDR3 spans 12 amino acids.

The chain joins TRBV29-1 to TRBJ2-1; 10 bases map to TRBD1. CDR1 is SQVTM and CDR2 is ANQGSEA in the germline V gene. V trimming: 3 bases; J trimming: 4 bases; junction bases outside the gene matches: 3. This CDR3 has 14 residues. The CDR3 is CSVETGQGYNEQFF. The CDR3 region has the DNA TGCAGCGTTGAGACGGGACAGGGGTACAATGAGCAGTTCTTC.

The CDR3 reads CASSLRLEDNYGYTF. Written as DNA, the CDR3 is TGCGCCAGCAGCCTCCGACTGGAGGATAACTATGGCTACACCTTC. The chain uses TRBV4-3 and TRBJ1-2, with D uncertain. CDR1 LGHNA and CDR2 YSLEER come from the germline V gene. V lost 4 bases and J 1 base, leaving 13 bases between the germline ends. The CDR3 totals 15 residues.

This clone is a singleton in its sample. Other DNA sequences of this sample code for an identical CDR3. The V gene is TRBV27, the J gene TRBJ2-7; the D is unclear. The V gene lost 2 bases and the J gene lost 0 bases, with 5 bases spanning the gap. This CDR3 spans 13 amino acids. The germline V gene has CDR1 MNHEY and CDR2 SMNVEV (reference sequence). CDR3 DNA: TGTGCCAGCAGTTTAACCAGCTCCTACGAGCAGTACTTC. It codes for CASSLTSSYEQYF.

This clone has only one observation. This chain connects TRBV13 to TRBJ1-6; 9 bases match TRBD1. The CDR3 is 16 amino acids. CDR1 PRHDT and CDR2 FYEKMQ come from the germline V gene (reference sequence). V gave up 4 bases and J gave up 4 bases; unmatched junction bases: 5. This CDR3 reads CASSSPGQGYNSPLHF. For the CDR3, the DNA is TGTGCCAGCAGCTCCCCAGGACAGGGGTATAATTCACCCCTCCACTTT.

This sequence joins TRBV6-6 and TRBJ1-1; 7 nucleotides match TRBD1. There are 15 residues in the CDR3. From germline, CDR1 is MNHNY and CDR2 SVGAGI (reference sequence). V was clipped by 6 bases and J by 1 base; unmatched bases: 8. The CDR3 sequence is CASRNPGQKNTEAFF. As DNA, the CDR3 is TGTGCCAGCAGGAACCCGGGACAGAAGAACACTGAAGCTTTCTTT.

The chain couples TRBV7-9 to TRBJ2-2; 11 nucleotides agree with TRBD2. V dropped 2 bases and J dropped 10; count of bases not matched to a gene: 15. The CDR3 loop spans 18 amino acids. Germline assignment: CDR1 SEHNR and CDR2 FQNEAQ (reference sequence). For the CDR3, the DNA is TGTGCCAGCAGCTTAAGGTCCCCCGTAGCGGGGGGGCAGGCGGAGCTGTTTTTT. This gives the protein CASSLRSPVAGGQAELFF.

The chain joins TRBV5-4 to TRBJ1-1; D is unresolved. Germline V gives CDR1 SGHNT, CDR2 YYREEE (reference sequence). V was shortened by 5 bases and J by 0 bases, with 14 bases between the two germline ends. This CDR3 spans 15 amino acids. The CDR3, as DNA: TGTGCCAGCAGGTCTAAGGAGGCGATGAACACTGAAGCTTTCTTT. Its protein is CASRSKEAMNTEAFF.

The chain uses TRBV21-1 and TRBJ2-7. TRBV21-1 is noted as a pseudogene. The CDR3 spans 13 residues. CDR3 residues: CASSPGRWYEQYF. The CDR3 region has the DNA TGTGCCAGCAGCCCGGGACGGTGGTACGAGCAGTACTTC.

This chain joins TRBV6-1 and TRBJ2-3; 7 bases are shared with TRBD2. CDR1 and CDR2 (germline): MNHNS, SASEGT. This CDR3 is 15 amino acids long. V lost 2 bases to trimming and J lost 0 bases; unmatched junction nucleotides: 2. The CDR3 sequence is CASSEWGGSTDTQYF. For the CDR3, the DNA is TGTGCCAGCAGTGAATGGGGGGGGAGCACAGATACGCAGTATTTT.

The CDR3 coding sequence is TGTGCCAGCGGCCCCTTCTTGGGAATGAACACTGAAGCTTTCTTT. It encodes CASGPFLGMNTEAFF. The J gene is TRBJ1-1, the V gene TRBV2; D unclear. The V and J ends lost 8 bases and 0 bases respectively, with 16 bases between them. The CDR3 has 15 amino acids. Looked up from germline, CDR1 is SNHLY and CDR2 is FYNNEI.

This sequence joins TRBV14 and TRBJ2-7, with D tentatively TRBD2 (6 bases). In germline, CDR1 is SGHDN, CDR2 FVKESK. The CDR3 has 13 residues. V lost 4 bases and J 3 bases, leaving 10 bases between the germline ends. CDR3 bases: TGTGCCAGCAGCCCGGGACTCCTCTACGAGCAGTACTTC. Protein product: CASSPGLLYEQYF.

The rearrangement joins TRBV5-6 to TRBJ2-1; D is perhaps TRBD1 or TRBD2 (5 bases each). Per germline, CDR1 SGHDT and CDR2 YYEEEE. Trimming took 0 bases from V and 9 from J, leaving 13 bases between them. CDR3 length equals 14 residues. CDR3 loop: CASSLERGIVEQFF. The CDR3 region has the DNA TGTGCCAGCAGCTTGGAGAGGGGCATCGTTGAGCAGTTCTTC. Full variable domain (rest looked up from reference TRBV5-6 and TRBJ2-1): DAGVTQSPTHLIKTRGQQVTLRCSPKSGHDTVSWYQQALGQGPQFIFQYYEEEERQRGNFPDRFSGHQFPNYSSELNVNALLLGDSALYLCASSLERGIVEQFFGPGTRLTVL.

The chain carries TRBV4-1 and TRBJ2-1; D unclear. Germline loops: CDR1 MGHRA, CDR2 YSYEKL. V was cut by 6 bases and J by 3 bases, with 6 bases left in between. CDR3 length equals 12 residues. Here the CDR3 reads CASSPGYNEQFF. Here the CDR3 DNA reads TGCGCCAGCAGTCCCGGCTACAATGAGCAGTTCTTC.

The genes are TRBV6-1 and TRBJ1-1, with 7 bases identical to TRBD1. In germline, CDR1 is MNHNS, CDR2 SASEGT. This CDR3 is built from 13 residues. Losses at the gene ends were 5 bases for V and 6 bases for J; bases not matched to a gene: 6. CDR3: CASSPRDRSEAFF. In nucleotides, the CDR3 is TGTGCCAGCAGTCCAAGGGACAGATCTGAAGCTTTCTTT.

This chain connects TRBV28 to TRBJ2-1; D gene ambiguous. Trimming took off 5 bases at V and 4 bases at J, with 6 bases between the two ends. The CDR3 is made up of 12 amino acids. Germline assignment: CDR1 MDHEN and CDR2 SYDVKM. CDR3 amino acids: CASSLVYNEQFF. The CDR3 nucleotides are TGTGCCAGCAGTCTAGTTTACAATGAGCAGTTCTTC.

This clone was seen a single time. The gene calls are TRBV5-8 and TRBJ2-1, with D unclear. This CDR3 is 12 amino acids long. V lost 0 bases, J lost 6 bases, and 4 bases lay in between. Germline V gene lookup returns CDR1 SGHTS and CDR2 YDEGEE. The CDR3 DNA is TGTGCCAGCAGCTTGGCTTTCAATGAGCAGTTCTTC. Encoded protein: CASSLAFNEQFF.

In its sample, this clone was seen a few times. The chain employs TRBV30 and TRBJ1-1; D not certain. Germline CDR1 reads GTSNPN; CDR2 reads SVGIG (reference sequence). The V end lost 0 bases, the J end lost 1 base, and 9 bases lay between the germline ends. The CDR3 runs to 14 residues. The CDR3 DNA reads TGTGCCTGGAGTGTAACCGTTGCGAACACTGAAGCTTTCTTT. It specifies CAWSVTVANTEAFF. Variable domain in full (rest from reference TRBV30 and TRBJ1-1): SQTIHQWPATLVQPVGSPLSLECTVEGTSNPNLYWYRQAAGRGLQLLFYSVGIGQISSEVPQNLSASRPQDRQFILSSKKLLLSDSGFYLCAWSVTVANTEAFFGQGTRLTVV.